This T cell receptor beta chain was retrieved from a study of T cells after posttransplantation cyclophosphamide. Whole-study results and caveats: After PTCy, TRB diversity resembled that of CNI/methotrexate controls. Tissue-infiltrating T cells from skin or gut overlapped little with blood T cells. Later post-transplant blood repertoires were often dominated by donor CD8+ memory clones.

Sequencing used immunoSEQ multiplex PCR; TCRdb keeps in-frame clones, though not all of them. This table has approximately 45,000 clones, about nine tenths appearing once. Treatment was busulfan-fludarabine conditioning, a marrow graft, and cyclophosphamide on days +3 and +4. Comment on this clone: No antigen is known for it.

The CDR3 is 14 residues long. The V gene end was trimmed by 5 bases and the J gene end by 0 bases; junction bases not matched to a gene: 5. Germline V gene sequence: CDR1 SGHRS, CDR2 YFSETQ. The receptor was isolated from a male patient between 60 and 69 years old who received an allogeneic stem cell transplant from a related donor and was CMV-positive. The T cells may come from the graft donor. The chain has TRBV5-1 and TRBJ2-7; 7 bases match TRBD2. The material sequenced was PBMCs, taken about 64 days after allogeneic stem cell transplant with posttransplant cyclophosphamide. The CDR3 nucleotides are TGCGCCAGCAGGCGCGGGGGTTCCTCCTACGAGCAGTACTTC. Translating gives CASRRGGSSYEQYF. The entire variable domain, with the rest obtained from reference TRBV5-1 and TRBJ2-7, is as follows: KAGVTQTPRYLIKTRGQQVTLSCSPISGHRSVSWYQQTPGQGLQFLFEYFSETQRNKGNFPGRFSGRQFSNSRSEMNVSTLELGDSALYLCASRRGGSSYEQYFGPGTRLTVT.